These T cell receptor beta chains were read from a single sample in a study of human T cells and chemical hapten exposure. TCRdb reprocessed the RACE reads with MiXCR, giving one entry per CDR3 protein. The repertoire holds 380,000 or so distinct CDR3 sequences, about 4.8% seen once, with approximately 2.5% in the top ten. The specimen was whole blood, collected in connection with sensitization to the hapten diphenylcyclopropenone (DPC). The source of these receptors is a woman between 50 and 59 years old with alopecia areata. Some clones in this sample may be carry-over from other donors' samples. Both conserved end residues are part of each CDR3. A D gene is named only where the DNA matches it firmly. Part of the rows lack a size; the others show once, few, many or a class for expanded clones.

many,TRBJ1-5,TRBD1,TRBV27,16,CASSFAGTGVRQPQHF,TGTGCCAGCAGTTTTGCCGGGACAGGGGTCCGTCAGCCCCAGCATTTT
many,TRBJ2-1,.,TRBV13,13,CASSPVGDGEQFF,TGTGCCAGCAGCCCGGTAGGGGATGGTGAGCAGTTCTTC
few,TRBJ1-1,.,TRBV7-3,16,CASSLTAGIMNTEAFF,TGTGCCAGCAGCTTAACGGCAGGGATTATGAACACTGAAGCTTTCTTT
few,TRBJ1-1,.,TRBV10-3,11,CAIGPSTEAFF,TGTGCCATCGGCCCGAGCACTGAAGCTTTCTTT
few,TRBJ1-1,.,TRBV20-1,11,CSASRFTEAFF,TGCAGTGCTAGTCGGTTCACTGAAGCTTTCTTT
many,TRBJ2-3,.,TRBV12-3/TRBV12-4,14,CASSPTSVADTQYF,TGTGCCAGCAGCCCGACTAGTGTTGCAGATACGCAGTATTTT
few,TRBJ1-3,.,TRBV7-2,16,CASSLGDVGAGNTIYF,TGTGCCAGCAGCTTAGGGGATGTCGGGGCTGGAAACACCATATATTTT
many,TRBJ1-4,TRBD1,TRBV7-8,15,CASSSSRTGSEKLFF,TGTGCCAGCAGCTCATCCAGGACAGGGAGTGAAAAACTGTTTTTT
few,TRBJ1-2,.,TRBV6-5,13,CASSLQSYTGYTF,TGTGCCAGCAGCCTACAGTCTTATACTGGCTACACCTTC
many,TRBJ1-4,TRBD1,TRBV12-3/TRBV12-4,18,CASSWAVPTGGTREKLFF,TGTGCCAGCAGTTGGGCCGTTCCAACAGGGGGCACGAGAGAAAAACTGTTTTTT
.,TRBJ2-1,.,TRBV29-1,14,CSVEGTAVYNEQFF,TGCAGCGTTGAAGGGACGGCCGTCTACAATGAGCAGTTCTTC
many,TRBJ2-7,.,TRBV6-6,12,CASSYDRYEQYF,TGTGCCAGCAGTTACGACAGGTACGAGCAGTACTTC
many,TRBJ2-7,.,TRBV2,12,CASSENPSEQYF,TGTGCCAGCAGTGAAAACCCCTCCGAGCAGTACTTC
many,TRBJ1-1,TRBD1,TRBV9,13,CASRGQGHTEAFF,TGTGCCAGCAGGGGACAGGGGCACACTGAAGCTTTCTTT
many,TRBJ2-5,.,TRBV6-6,13,CASSYSMLETQYF,TGTGCCAGCAGTTACTCGATGTTGGAGACCCAGTACTTC
few,TRBJ2-1,.,TRBV14,15,CASSQEKSLYNEQFF,TGTGCCAGCAGCCAGGAAAAGTCTCTCTACAATGAGCAGTTCTTC
.,TRBJ2-3,.,TRBV11-2,12,CASSRTTYTQYF,TGTGCCAGCAGCCGGACTACCTATACGCAGTATTTT
many,TRBJ2-1,TRBD2,TRBV4-2,15,CASSQSGRSYNEQFF,TGTGCCAGCAGCCAAAGCGGGAGGTCCTACAATGAGCAGTTCTTC
many,TRBJ1-2,.,TRBV6-1,14,CASSEGQTNYGYTF,TGTGCCAGCAGTGAAGGGCAGACTAACTATGGCTACACCTTC
.,TRBJ2-3,TRBD1,TRBV9,15,CASSVPGQSTDTQYF,TGTGCCAGCAGCGTACCGGGACAGTCCACAGATACGCAGTATTTT
many,TRBJ2-1,TRBD1,TRBV29-1,11,CSGGQYNEQFF,TGCAGCGGGGGACAGTACAATGAGCAGTTCTTC
few,TRBJ2-4,.,TRBV7-2,13,CASSLTGRNIQYF,TGTGCCAGCAGCTTAACAGGGAGGAACATTCAGTACTTC
few,TRBJ1-5,.,TRBV9,13,CASSDGENQPQHF,TGTGCCAGCAGCGACGGGGAGAATCAGCCCCAGCATTTT
many,TRBJ1-6,.,TRBV6-5,14,CASSYPGPNSPLHF,TGTGCCAGCAGTTACCCCGGACCTAATTCACCCCTCCACTTT
.,TRBJ2-1,TRBD1,TRBV7-3,13,CASSRDRYNEQFF,TGTGCCAGCAGCCGGGACAGATACAATGAGCAGTTCTTC
many,TRBJ2-4,.,TRBV2,13,CASSAGAKNIQYF,TGTGCCAGCAGTGCTGGAGCCAAAAACATTCAGTACTTC
many,TRBJ2-1,TRBD2,TRBV29-1,14,CSVGGLAGLNEQFF,TGCAGCGTTGGTGGACTAGCGGGCCTCAATGAGCAGTTCTTC
few,TRBJ2-2,TRBD2,TRBV7-8,16,CASSGRLAGDTGELFF,TGTGCCAGCAGCGGCCGGCTAGCGGGGGACACCGGGGAGCTGTTTTTT
many,TRBJ2-5,TRBD2,TRBV12-3/TRBV12-4,15,CASSFSSGGGETQYF,TGTGCCAGCAGTTTTTCGAGCGGGGGAGGAGAGACCCAGTACTTC
many,TRBJ1-5,.,TRBV30,14,CAWSVVGGNQPQHF,TGTGCCTGGAGTGTAGTGGGGGGCAATCAGCCCCAGCATTTT
many,TRBJ2-1,TRBD2,TRBV25-1,16,CASSSQRLAEYNEQFF,TGTGCCAGCAGTTCCCAAAGACTAGCGGAGTACAATGAGCAGTTCTTC
many,TRBJ2-1,.,TRBV12-3/TRBV12-4,14,CASIDGTRCCEQFF,TGTGCCAGCATCGACGGGACGCGGTGTTGTGAGCAGTTCTTC
.,TRBJ1-1,.,TRBV12-3/TRBV12-4,13,CASSLKDDTEAFF,TGTGCCAGCAGTTTAAAAGATGACACTGAAGCTTTCTTT
many,TRBJ2-4,TRBD1,TRBV27,13,CASSTGAKNIQYF,TGTGCCAGCAGTACAGGGGCTAAAAACATTCAGTACTTC
few,TRBJ1-2,.,TRBV10-3,14,CAISGEGISYGYTF,TGTGCCATCAGTGGTGAGGGAATAAGCTATGGCTACACCTTC
many,TRBJ2-5,TRBD2,TRBV28,14,CASSPGGGSETQYF,TGTGCCAGCAGTCCCGGCGGGGGATCGGAGACCCAGTACTTC
many,TRBJ1-1,.,TRBV6-5,13,CASSKSRSTEAFF,TGTGCCAGCAGTAAAAGTAGGAGCACTGAAGCTTTCTTT
.,TRBJ2-7,.,TRBV7-9,14,CASSPQRPPYEQYF,TGTGCCAGCAGCCCCCAGCGGCCCCCCTACGAGCAGTACTTC
.,TRBJ1-5,.,TRBV5-5,15,CASSLGVQFNQPQHF,TGTGCCAGCAGCTTGGGCGTACAGTTCAATCAGCCCCAGCATTTT
many,TRBJ2-7,.,TRBV5-1,14,CASRTGTETYEQYF,TGCGCCAGCAGAACCGGGACGGAGACCTACGAGCAGTACTTC
many,TRBJ2-2,TRBD2,TRBV27,17,CASTLTSGGPNTGELFF,TGTGCCAGCACCCTCACTAGCGGGGGGCCCAACACCGGGGAGCTGTTTTTT
many,TRBJ1-2,.,TRBV24-1,14,CATSDPTTNYGYTF,TGTGCCACCAGTGACCCGACAACTAACTATGGCTACACCTTC
.,TRBJ2-1,.,TRBV4-3,15,CASSQGLAIYNEQFF,TGCGCCAGCAGCCAAGGCCTAGCGATTTACAATGAGCAGTTCTTC
few,TRBJ1-5,.,TRBV7-8,16,CASSLSSAGSNQPQHF,TGTGCCAGCAGCTTATCTTCAGCAGGAAGCAATCAGCCCCAGCATTTT
few,TRBJ1-1,TRBD1,TRBV20-1,13,CSAQGETNTEAFF,TGCAGTGCCCAGGGGGAAACGAACACTGAAGCTTTCTTT
many,TRBJ2-7,TRBD2,TRBV6-6,16,CASSYSPGGSMTEQYF,TGTGCCAGCAGTTACTCTCCGGGGGGAAGCATGACCGAGCAGTACTTC
many,TRBJ1-2,.,TRBV29-1,13,CSVVDSSAYGYTF,TGCAGCGTTGTGGACAGTTCTGCCTATGGCTACACCTTC
many,TRBJ1-1,.,TRBV5-1,13,CASQRAVNTEAFF,TGCGCCAGCCAGAGGGCGGTGAACACTGAAGCTTTCTTT
many,TRBJ1-1,.,TRBV28,16,CASTAGVGARNTEAFF,TGTGCCAGTACAGCGGGAGTGGGGGCGCGAAACACTGAAGCTTTCTTT
few,TRBJ1-6,.,TRBV7-3,13,CASSRGYNSPLHF,TGTGCCAGCAGCCGGGGCTATAATTCACCCCTCCACTTT
many,TRBJ1-2,.,TRBV21-1,17,CASSKAPSSGKGYGYTF,TGTGCCAGCAGCAAAGCGCCTAGTTCAGGCAAGGGCTATGGCTACACCTTC
many,TRBJ2-3,.,TRBV7-9,14,CASSLESVSDTQYF,TGTGCCAGCAGCTTAGAGTCGGTGTCAGATACGCAGTATTTT
.,TRBJ1-5,.,TRBV6-1,14,CASSEGGINQPQHF,TGTGCCAGCAGTGAAGGAGGGATCAATCAGCCCCAGCATTTT
few,TRBJ2-1,TRBD1,TRBV6-2/TRBV6-3,14,CASRLGQGGDEQFF,TGTGCCAGCAGGTTGGGACAGGGGGGCGATGAGCAGTTCTTC
many,TRBJ2-7,.,TRBV7-2,15,CASALTGRSSYEQYF,TGTGCCAGTGCCTTGACGGGGCGGAGCTCCTACGAGCAGTACTTC
few,TRBJ2-3,TRBD2,TRBV27,14,CASSFGGRGDTQYF,TGTGCCAGCAGCTTTGGCGGGAGGGGAGATACGCAGTATTTT
few,TRBJ2-7,TRBD2,TRBV29-1,16,CSVLGTSGGASYEQYF,TGCAGCGTTCTAGGGACTAGCGGGGGGGCGTCCTACGAGCAGTACTTC
.,TRBJ2-1,TRBD2,TRBV4-3,16,CASSQEGASGSREQFF,TGCGCCAGCAGCCAAGAGGGAGCTAGCGGGAGTAGGGAGCAGTTCTTC
few,TRBJ2-7,.,TRBV9,15,CASSVGQGPPYEQYF,TGTGCCAGCAGCGTAGGGCAGGGGCCACCCTACGAGCAGTACTTC
few,TRBJ2-7,.,TRBV12-3/TRBV12-4,14,CASSLQGKFNEQYF,TGTGCCAGCAGTTTACAAGGGAAATTCAACGAGCAGTACTTC